This TCR beta chain was recovered during a study of PD-1 blockade in classical Hodgkin lymphoma. Time point in this sample: newly diagnosed, previously untreated cHL patient sample. Purified CD4+ T cells were obtained from thawed PBMCs through magnetic negative selection. Only in-frame clones appear in the TCRdb table, and some are missing; sequencing was by immunoSEQ multiplex PCR. The sample includes about 36,000 clones, around nine tenths seen only once; the top ten take approximately 0.2%. In germline, CDR1 is SEHNR, CDR2 FQNEAQ (reference sequence). The CDR3 contains 15 residues. Trimming removed 5 bases from V and 3 bases from J; junction bases left unmatched: 8.

This receptor was obtained from a human donor with classical Hodgkin lymphoma. Sequencing used CD4+ T cells from blood. The V and J genes are TRBV7-9 and TRBJ2-7, with 9 bases matching TRBD1. Here the CDR3 reads CASSPGTGSFYEQYF. The CDR3, as DNA: TGTGCCAGCAGCCCAGGGACAGGGAGTTTCTACGAGCAGTACTTC.